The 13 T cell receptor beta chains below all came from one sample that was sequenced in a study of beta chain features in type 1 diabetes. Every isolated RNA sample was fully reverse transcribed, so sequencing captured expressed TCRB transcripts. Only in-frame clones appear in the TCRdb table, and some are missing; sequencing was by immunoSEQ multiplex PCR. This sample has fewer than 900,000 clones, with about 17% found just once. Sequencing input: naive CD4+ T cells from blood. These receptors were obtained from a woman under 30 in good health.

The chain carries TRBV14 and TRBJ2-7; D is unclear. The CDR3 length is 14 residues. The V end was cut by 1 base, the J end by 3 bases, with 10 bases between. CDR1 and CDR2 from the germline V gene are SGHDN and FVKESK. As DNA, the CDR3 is TGTGCCAGCAGCCAAGGACTTTTCCTCTACGAGCAGTACTTC. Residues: CASSQGLFLYEQYF.

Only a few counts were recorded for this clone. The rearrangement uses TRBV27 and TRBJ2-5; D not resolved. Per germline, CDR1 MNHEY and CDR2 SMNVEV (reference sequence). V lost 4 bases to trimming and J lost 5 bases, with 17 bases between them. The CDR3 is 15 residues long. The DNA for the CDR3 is TGTGCCAGCAGTTCTCCGTATTCTGGGCGGGAGACCCAGTACTTC. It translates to CASSSPYSGRETQYF.

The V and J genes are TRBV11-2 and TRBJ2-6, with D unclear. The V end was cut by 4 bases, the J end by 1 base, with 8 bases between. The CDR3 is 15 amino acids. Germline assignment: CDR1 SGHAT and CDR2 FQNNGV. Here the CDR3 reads CASSSRSSGANVLTF. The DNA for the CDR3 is TGTGCCAGCAGCTCCCGGAGTTCTGGGGCCAACGTCCTGACTTTC.

The CDR3 DNA follows: TGTGCCAGCAGTTCTCAGGGTACCCTTGGCTACACCTTC. It codes for CASSSQGTLGYTF. The chain carries TRBV27 and TRBJ1-2; a weak D match, TRBD1 (5 bases). The CDR3 is 13 amino acids. Between the trimmed V and J ends, which lost 4 bases and 7 bases, there was a span of 13 bases. Germline CDR1 is MNHEY and CDR2 is SMNVEV (reference sequence).

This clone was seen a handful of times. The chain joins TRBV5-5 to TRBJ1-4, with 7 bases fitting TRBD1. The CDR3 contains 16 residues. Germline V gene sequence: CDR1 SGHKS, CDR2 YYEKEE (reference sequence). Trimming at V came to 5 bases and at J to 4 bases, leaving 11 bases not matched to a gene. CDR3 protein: CASSYSIQGINEKLFF. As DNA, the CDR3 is TGTGCCAGCAGTTACAGCATACAGGGGATTAATGAAAAACTGTTTTTT.

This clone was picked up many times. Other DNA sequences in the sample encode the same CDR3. DNA of the CDR3: TGTGCCAGCAGCCAACTAGGAACAGATACGCAGTATTTT. Amino acids: CASSQLGTDTQYF. The chain has TRBV14 and TRBJ2-3; D uncertain. The V end lost 2 bases, the J end lost 3 bases, and 6 bases lay between the germline ends. The CDR3 totals 13 residues. Germline CDR1 SGHDN, CDR2 FVKESK.

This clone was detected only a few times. The CDR3 DNA reads TGCGCCAGCAAATGGGGTCCGGGACTCTCCTACGAGCAGTACTTC. Protein sequence: CASKWGPGLSYEQYF. The chain joins TRBV10-2 to TRBJ2-7, with D possibly being TRBD2 (6 bases). Trimming left V 7 bases short and J 0 bases short, with 16 bases between. CDR1 is WSHSY, CDR2 SAAADI, per germline. The length of the CDR3 is 15 residues.

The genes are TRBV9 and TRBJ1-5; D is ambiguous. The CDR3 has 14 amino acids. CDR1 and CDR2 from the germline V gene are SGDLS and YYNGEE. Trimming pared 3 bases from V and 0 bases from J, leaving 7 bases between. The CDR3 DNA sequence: TGTGCCAGCAGCGCCGGGAATAGCAATCAGCCCCAGCATTTT. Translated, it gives CASSAGNSNQPQHF.

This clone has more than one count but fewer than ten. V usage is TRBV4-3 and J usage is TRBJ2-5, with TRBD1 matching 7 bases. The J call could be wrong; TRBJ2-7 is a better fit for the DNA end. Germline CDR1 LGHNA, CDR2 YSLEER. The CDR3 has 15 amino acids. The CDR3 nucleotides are TGCGCCAGCAGCCAAGCCCGGGACAGAGCTTACGAGCAGTACTTC. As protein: CASSQARDRAYEQYF.

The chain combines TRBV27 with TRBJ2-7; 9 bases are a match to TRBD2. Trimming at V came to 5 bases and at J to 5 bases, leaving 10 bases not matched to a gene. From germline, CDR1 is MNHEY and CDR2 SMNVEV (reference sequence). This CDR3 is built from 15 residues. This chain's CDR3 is CASSKEPAGGHEQYF. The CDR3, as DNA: TGTGCCAGCAGTAAGGAACCAGCGGGAGGCCACGAGCAGTACTTC.

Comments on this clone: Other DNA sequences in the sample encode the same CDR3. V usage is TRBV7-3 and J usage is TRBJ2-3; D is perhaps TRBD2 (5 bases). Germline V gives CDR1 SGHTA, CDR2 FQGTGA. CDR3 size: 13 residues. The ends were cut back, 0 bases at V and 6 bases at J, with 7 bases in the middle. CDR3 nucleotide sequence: TGTGCCAGCAGCTTAACGACTACCGATACGCAGTATTTT. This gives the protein CASSLTTTDTQYF. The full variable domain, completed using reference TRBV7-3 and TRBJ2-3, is GAGVSQTPSNKVTEKGKYVELRCDPISGHTALYWYRQSLGQGPEFLIYFQGTGAADDSGLPNDRFFAVRPEGSVSTLKIQRTERGDSAVYLCASSLTTTDTQYFGPGTRLTVL.

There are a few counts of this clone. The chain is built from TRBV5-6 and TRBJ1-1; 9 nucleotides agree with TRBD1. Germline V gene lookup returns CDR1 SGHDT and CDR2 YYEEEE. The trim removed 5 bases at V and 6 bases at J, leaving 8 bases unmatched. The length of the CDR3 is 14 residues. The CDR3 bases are TGTGCCAGCAGGGCACCGGGACAGGGCTCTGAAGCTTTCTTT. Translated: CASRAPGQGSEAFF.

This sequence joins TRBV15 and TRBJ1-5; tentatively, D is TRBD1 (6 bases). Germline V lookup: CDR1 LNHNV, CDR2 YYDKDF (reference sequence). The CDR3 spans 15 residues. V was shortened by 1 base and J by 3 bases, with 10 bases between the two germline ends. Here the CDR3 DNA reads TGTGCCACCAGCAGAGGGACAGCATACAATCAGCCCCAGCATTTT. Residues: CATSRGTAYNQPQHF. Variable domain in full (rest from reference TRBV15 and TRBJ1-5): DAMVIQNPRYQVTQFGKPVTLSCSQTLNHNVMYWYQQKSSQAPKLLFHYYDKDFNNEADTPDNFQSRRPNTSFCFLDIRSPGLGDTAMYLCATSRGTAYNQPQHFGDGTRLSIL.